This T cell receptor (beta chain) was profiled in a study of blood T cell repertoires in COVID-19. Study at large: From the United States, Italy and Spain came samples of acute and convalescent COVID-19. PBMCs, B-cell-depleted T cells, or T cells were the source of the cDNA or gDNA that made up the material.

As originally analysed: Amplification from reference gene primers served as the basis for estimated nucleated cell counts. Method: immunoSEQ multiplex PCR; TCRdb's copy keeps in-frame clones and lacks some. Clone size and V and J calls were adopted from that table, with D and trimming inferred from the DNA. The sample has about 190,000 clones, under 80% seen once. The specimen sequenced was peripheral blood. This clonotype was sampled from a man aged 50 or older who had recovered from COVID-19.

The CDR3 sequence: CASSFWSAGELFF. In nucleotides, the CDR3 is TGTGCCAGCAGCTTCTGGTCGGCCGGGGAGCTGTTTTTT. This chain uses TRBV13 with TRBJ2-2; D remains unclear. The CDR3 contains 13 residues. Germline-derived CDR1 and CDR2 are PRHDT and FYEKMQ (reference sequence). The germline V and J ends were trimmed by 3 bases and 6 bases, with 8 bases remaining between them.